Each of the 8 T cell receptor beta chains below was sequenced from the same sample in a study of human T cells and chemical hapten exposure. Time point defined: patch test 2, 6 weeks after DPC sensitization. Treatment denoted: therapeutic diphenylcyclopropenone sensitization with weekly scalp DPC. MiXCR, applied by TCRdb to the RACE reads, yields one record per CDR3 protein. Of a few hundred thousand distinct CDR3 sequences in the sample, around 6% were seen once. Here the sequenced sample was whole blood, taken in connection with sensitization to the hapten diphenylcyclopropenone (DPC). Receptors originate from a woman under 30 with alopecia areata. Some clones in this sample may be carry-over from other donors' samples.

The V gene is TRBV2, the J gene TRBJ2-2; the D is unclear. The V end lost 2 bases, the J end lost 0 bases, and 10 bases lay between the germline ends. The CDR3 length is 16 residues. Per germline, CDR1 SNHLY and CDR2 FYNNEI. CDR3 region: CASSETYFPNTGELFF. The DNA for the CDR3 is TGTGCCAGCAGTGAAACTTATTTCCCGAACACCGGGGAGCTGTTTTTT.

The chain has TRBV5-1 and TRBJ2-1; 12 nucleotides match TRBD2. V dropped 0 bases and J dropped 10; count of bases not matched to a gene: 8. This CDR3 has 16 amino acids. Germline V lookup: CDR1 SGHRS, CDR2 YFSETQ. DNA for the CDR3: TGCGCCAGCAGCTTGGAGGCTAGCGGGGGGGCCAGGGAGCAGTTCTTC. This gives the protein CASSLEASGGAREQFF.

The chain recombines TRBV7-9 with TRBJ1-3; the D is unclear. The CDR3 is 10 amino acids. CDR1 SEHNR and CDR2 FQNEAQ come from the germline V gene (reference sequence). V dropped 9 bases and J dropped 7 bases, with 7 bases sitting between them. The CDR3 protein is CARDPNTIYF. The CDR3 DNA sequence: TGTGCCAGAGACCCGAACACCATATATTTT.

The chain carries TRBV5-1 and TRBJ2-1, with TRBD1 identical over 8 bases. The germline V gene encodes CDR1 SGHRS and CDR2 YFSETQ. The CDR3 has 14 amino acids. The V segment lost 4 bases and the J segment 5 bases; nucleotides outside the gene matches: 5. This CDR3 reads CASSTDRVDNEQFF. CDR3 bases: TGCGCCAGCAGCACGGACAGGGTTGACAATGAGCAGTTCTTC.

This clonotype was counted ten times or more. This rearrangement joins TRBV3-1 to TRBJ1-1; D not resolved. Per germline, CDR1 LGHDT and CDR2 YNNKEL (reference sequence). The CDR3 length is 13 residues. V lost 4 bases, J lost 4 bases, and 10 bases lay in between. The CDR3 DNA reads TGTGCCAGCAGCCGCCAAATCAGCACTGAAGCTTTCTTT. Its protein product is CASSRQISTEAFF.

This rearrangement joins TRBV28 to TRBJ2-2, with D possibly matching TRBD2 (5 bases). Trimming removed 8 bases at V and 2 bases at J, with 12 bases between. Per germline, CDR1 MDHEN and CDR2 SYDVKM. This CDR3 spans 14 amino acids. The CDR3 DNA sequence: TGTGCCAGCCGTCCGGGGTTAAACACCGGGGAGCTGTTTTTT. Amino acid sequence: CASRPGLNTGELFF.

This clonotype was observed many times. This chain uses TRBV5-1 with TRBJ1-2, with 7 bases lining up with TRBD1. Germline V gene sequence: CDR1 SGHRS, CDR2 YFSETQ. V was clipped by 2 bases and J by 13 bases; unmatched bases: 14. The CDR3 runs 14 residues. The chain's CDR3 is CASSFEGGPSEVTF. In nucleotides, the CDR3 is TGCGCCAGCAGCTTCGAAGGGGGCCCTTCCGAGGTCACCTTC.

This clonotype was seen ten or more times. This CDR3 reads CASSQDARQETQYF. CDR3 DNA: TGTGCCAGCAGCCAAGATGCCAGGCAAGAGACCCAGTACTTC. The chain uses TRBV4-2 and TRBJ2-5; D not resolved. Per germline, CDR1 LGHNA and CDR2 YNFKEQ. V dropped 0 bases and J dropped 2 bases, with 7 bases sitting between them. The CDR3 sequence is 14 residues long.